This entry concerns a single T cell receptor beta chain. The data were taken from a study of T cells after yellow fever vaccination. Production of TCR cDNA was by 5'RACE template switching, which also added a universal primer site and UMIs. Via MiXCR, TCRdb re-called the 5' RACE reads, giving one row per CDR3 protein. The sample includes about 330,000 distinct CDR3 sequences, less than 9.5% of them seen just once. V lost 4 bases and J lost 5, with 20 bases in between. Per the germline V gene, CDR1 is LGHNA and CDR2 is YNFKEQ. The CDR3 runs 16 residues. The sequenced sample was PBMCs, obtained roughly 47 days after the first yellow fever vaccination. The source of this sequence is a man aged 18 to 30 who received the YFV17D yellow fever vaccine. The rearrangement links TRBV4-2 to TRBJ1-2; D remains unclear. Here the CDR3 DNA reads TGTGCCAGCAGCCCGGAGGATCGGTCCTTGTGGTATGGCTACACCTTC. Protein product: CASSPEDRSLWYGYTF.